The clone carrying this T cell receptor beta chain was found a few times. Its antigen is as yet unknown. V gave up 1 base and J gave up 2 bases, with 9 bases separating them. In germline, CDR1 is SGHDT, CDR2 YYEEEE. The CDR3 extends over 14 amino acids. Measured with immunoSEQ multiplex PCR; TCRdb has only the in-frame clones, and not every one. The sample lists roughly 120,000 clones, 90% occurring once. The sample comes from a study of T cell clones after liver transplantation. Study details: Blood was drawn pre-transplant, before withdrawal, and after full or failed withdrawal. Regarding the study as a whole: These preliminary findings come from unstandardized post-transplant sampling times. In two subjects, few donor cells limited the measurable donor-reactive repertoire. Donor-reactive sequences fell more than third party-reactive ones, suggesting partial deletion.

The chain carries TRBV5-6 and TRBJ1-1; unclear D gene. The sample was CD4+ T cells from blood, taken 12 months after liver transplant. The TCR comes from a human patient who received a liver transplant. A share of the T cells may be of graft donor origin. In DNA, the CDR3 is TGTGCCAGCAGCTTGCACAGATTAAACACTGAAGCTTTCTTT. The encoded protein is CASSLHRLNTEAFF.